These T cell receptor beta chains were read from a single sample in a study of T cells in Graves' hyperthyroidism and ophthalmopathy. TCRdb itself ran the multiplex PCR reads through MiXCR, one entry per CDR3 protein. The data contain 300,000 to 400,000 distinct CDR3 sequences, approximately 13% of them singletons. The sequencing sample was made of blood. The receptors were sampled from a woman between 55 and 75 years old with Graves' hyperthyroidism. Each CDR3 is given with its conserved first and last residue.

CDR3 protein	J gene	V gene
CSAERGSSANSYNEQFF	TRBJ2-1	TRBV20-1
CASSLGGGAGVGYTF	TRBJ1-2	TRBV28
CASSFSGSSSYEQYF	TRBJ2-7	TRBV7-8
CASSLTAYEQYF	TRBJ2-7	TRBV7-9
CASRSNHQPQHF	TRBJ1-5	TRBV19
CASSFGREESPLHF	TRBJ1-6	TRBV5-1
CASSWSRGDIQYF	TRBJ2-4	TRBV6-9
CASSIGTGVDTQYF	TRBJ2-3	TRBV11-2
CASSPPGGMNTEAFF	TRBJ1-1	TRBV18
CASSRTGGTGYTF	TRBJ1-2	TRBV11-3
CSALYRGRGHEQFF	TRBJ2-1	TRBV20-1
CASRPSEVHNEQFF	TRBJ2-1	TRBV5-4
CASSRGRTSGSSDNEQFF	TRBJ2-1	TRBV4-2
CASSPSGSDYEQYF	TRBJ2-7	TRBV27
CASSLSPKRHGETQYF	TRBJ2-5	TRBV5-8
CASRGSKGGEKLFF	TRBJ1-4	TRBV5-1
CASSSSTQEAFF	TRBJ1-1	TRBV28
CASSYDGSGSYEQYF	TRBJ2-7	TRBV6-1
CASSTTSVQETQYF	TRBJ2-5	TRBV3-1
CASSTGPLEREAFF	TRBJ1-1	TRBV19
CASSQAIGQFYEQYF	TRBJ2-7	TRBV7-2
CSAGGTGVGEQYF	TRBJ2-7	TRBV20-1
CASADIKNTGELFF	TRBJ2-2	TRBV12-3/TRBV12-4
CASSLEWGSEQYF	TRBJ2-7	TRBV11-2
CASSPPGRGYSNQPQHF	TRBJ1-5	TRBV18
CASSWGRWDEQFF	TRBJ2-1	TRBV11-3
CSARGTALGELFF	TRBJ2-2	TRBV20-1
CASRAGPETQYF	TRBJ2-5	TRBV6-2/TRBV6-3
CASSYLGIEFF	TRBJ2-1	TRBV6-6
CASSPRTGGSAETQYF	TRBJ2-5	TRBV28
CASSETRDVNTEAFF	TRBJ1-1	TRBV25-1
CASSQTLAAAYNEQFF	TRBJ2-1	TRBV7-9
CASNQHGTGGPGTEAFF	TRBJ1-1	TRBV5-1
CASSLFALSSGANVLTF	TRBJ2-6	TRBV7-9
CASSPPPSGRGNEQFF	TRBJ2-1	TRBV7-9
CSASAGTAYNEQFF	TRBJ2-1	TRBV20-1
CASSWDHSYEQYF	TRBJ2-7	TRBV6-1
CASMGRRTGEPYNEQFF	TRBJ2-1	TRBV4-1
CASSLRQLTGELFF	TRBJ2-2	TRBV7-8
CASSLELSVLYF	TRBJ2-4	TRBV7-9
CASSLTGSKDTGELFF	TRBJ2-2	TRBV5-1
CSAKGQGGMNTEAFF	TRBJ1-1	TRBV20-1
CASRIDGYSNQPQHF	TRBJ1-5	TRBV6-1
CASRPVNSGNTIYF	TRBJ1-3	TRBV12-3/TRBV12-4
CASSTGGSNYGYTF	TRBJ1-2	TRBV7-2
CASASLGDSGRIEQFF	TRBJ2-1	TRBV27
CASSPGLAQETQYF	TRBJ2-5	TRBV18
CATSDLRRGWDSEQFF	TRBJ2-1	TRBV24-1
CASSRDRDPDTQYF	TRBJ2-3	TRBV5-1
CASSRNRITRPNEQFF	TRBJ2-1	TRBV27
CSVLGDSYEQYF	TRBJ2-7	TRBV20-1
CSALGRARSNQPQHF	TRBJ1-5	TRBV20-1
CASDGRSSGNTIYF	TRBJ1-3	TRBV6-1
CASSPTPNRGETQYF	TRBJ2-5	TRBV18
CASRSGVYNEQFF	TRBJ2-1	TRBV2